This T cell receptor (beta chain) was obtained from a study of CD8 T cell repertoires and HIV-1 epitope variants. Turning to the study itself: Tested: three Gag epitope families, Nef HW9 and YT9. An uncultured baseline aliquot held 1M T cells.

As regards this clone: Its antigen is currently unknown.

Method: immunoSEQ multiplex PCR; TCRdb's copy keeps in-frame clones and lacks some. The table shows 5,700 or so clones, with more than 60% occurring only once. The receptor comes from a male donor with HIV. The sequencing sample was made of cultured CD8+ T cells derived from PBMCs.

The DNA of the CDR3 is TGTGCTGCCGACCCAGATACGCAGTATTTT. This translates into CAADPDTQYF. The chain uses TRBV7-7 and TRBJ2-3; no firm D call. The CDR3 covers 10 residues. The germline V gene has CDR1 SSHAT and CDR2 FNYEAQ (reference sequence).